This note documents a single T cell receptor beta chain sequence. The sample belongs to a study of blood T cell repertoires in COVID-19. Overall study: Collection of acute and convalescent COVID-19 samples took place in the United States, Italy and Spain. T cells, B-cell-depleted T cells, or PBMCs provided the cDNA or gDNA that served as material.

Germline CDR1 is MNHEY and CDR2 is SVGAGI. The CDR3 is 12 amino acids. Deletions cut 6 bases from V and 7 bases from J, with 7 bases between. Assay: immunoSEQ multiplex PCR; the TCRdb copy retains only in-frame clones and omits some. In the table there are a few hundred thousand clones, roughly 80% of which are singletons. This TCR came from a woman aged 45-60 years with acute or convalescent COVID-19. Sequencing was done on a sample of peripheral blood. The chain combines TRBV6-5 with TRBJ1-6, with D possibly being TRBD1 (6 bases). The CDR3, as DNA: TGTGCCAGCAGGGACAGAAATTCACCCCTCCACTTT. Its translation: CASRDRNSPLHF.